This T cell receptor beta chain was recorded in a study of blood T cell repertoires in COVID-19. The method was immunoSEQ multiplex PCR; TCRdb's version includes in-frame clones alone and lacks a portion of them. The sample lists some 350,000 clones; about 89% were seen once. Unmatched junction bases numbered 6, after V lost 4 bases and J lost 6 bases. Germline V gene lookup returns CDR1 KGHDR and CDR2 SFDVKD. CDR3 length: 15 amino acids. The source is a woman in her forties or fifties with COVID-19, enrolled during active disease. The sequenced material came from peripheral blood. The genes are TRBV24-1 and TRBJ2-1, with 9 positions matching TRBD1. The CDR3 spells CATSERDRAANEQFF. The CDR3 region has the DNA TGTGCCACCAGTGAAAGGGACAGGGCCGCCAATGAGCAGTTCTTC.